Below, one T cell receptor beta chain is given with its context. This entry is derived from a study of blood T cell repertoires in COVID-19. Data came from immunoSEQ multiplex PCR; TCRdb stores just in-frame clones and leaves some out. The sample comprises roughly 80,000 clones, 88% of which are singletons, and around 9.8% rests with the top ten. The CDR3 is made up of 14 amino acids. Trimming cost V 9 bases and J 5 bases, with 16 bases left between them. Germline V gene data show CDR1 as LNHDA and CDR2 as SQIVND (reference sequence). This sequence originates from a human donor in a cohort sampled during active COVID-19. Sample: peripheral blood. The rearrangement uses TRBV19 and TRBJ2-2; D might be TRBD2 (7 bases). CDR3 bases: TGTGCCAGCAGCCCGGGGGGCTTAACCGGGGAGCTGTTTTTT. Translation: CASSPGGLTGELFF.